The 9 T cell receptor beta chains in this list originate from one sample, sequenced in a study of somatic mutations in cytotoxic T cells in rheumatoid arthritis. The repertoire was sequenced with immunoSEQ multiplex PCR; TCRdb's copy has only in-frame clones and lacks some. The table lists some 14,000 clones, about 93% of them singletons. The sequencing sample was made of CD4+ T cells sorted from blood. These receptors all stem from a man between 65 and 85 years old with rheumatoid arthritis.

The chain links TRBV18 to TRBJ2-1; 11 bases fit TRBD2. The junction had 11 bases not matched to a gene; V was cut back by 1 base and J by 0 bases. In germline, CDR1 is KGHSH, CDR2 LQKENI. This CDR3 has 20 residues. The CDR3 DNA is TGTGCCAGCTCACCACGAGGACTAGCGGGCTCCCGAAGCTCCTACAATGAGCAGTTCTTC. Its protein is CASSPRGLAGSRSSYNEQFF.

V is TRBV5-4 and J is TRBJ2-7; D gene ambiguous. The CDR3 runs 13 residues. Deletions cut 1 base from V and 2 bases from J, with 7 bases between. CDR1 is SGHNT and CDR2 is YYREEE in the germline V gene (reference sequence). The CDR3 spells CASSLFGAYEQYF. CDR3 DNA sequence: TGTGCCAGCAGCTTGTTTGGAGCCTACGAGCAGTACTTC.

V usage is TRBV28 and J usage is TRBJ2-4; 10 nucleotides match TRBD1. With 5 bases clipped from V and 0 bases from J, the junction kept 7 bases outside the gene matches. Germline V gene sequence: CDR1 MDHEN, CDR2 SYDVKM. The CDR3 loop spans 17 amino acids. In nucleotides, the CDR3 is TGTGCCAGCAGTCCCCCCGGGACAGGGGCAGCCAAAAACATTCAGTACTTC. This translates into CASSPPGTGAAKNIQYF.

The chain recombines TRBV18 with TRBJ1-5, with a possible D match to TRBD1 (5 bases). Germline CDR1 and CDR2: KGHSH and LQKENI. The CDR3 runs 13 residues. Trimming removed 4 bases from V and 5 bases from J, with 9 bases in between. Written as DNA, the CDR3 is TGTGCCAGCTCACAGGGGAGGGATCAGCCCCAGCATTTT. This gives the protein CASSQGRDQPQHF.

The chain joins TRBV7-9 to TRBJ2-3, with TRBD1 as a possible D gene (6 bases). Per germline, CDR1 SEHNR and CDR2 FQNEAQ (reference sequence). V shed 1 base and J shed 9 bases, with 14 bases lying between them. CDR3 length: 14 amino acids. The chain's CDR3 is CASSLDRGDKTQYF. The CDR3 nucleotides are TGTGCCAGCAGCTTAGATCGTGGGGACAAGACGCAGTATTTT.

The chain combines TRBV5-4 with TRBJ2-3, with 8 nucleotides matching TRBD2. Unmatched junction bases numbered 4, after V lost 1 base and J lost 0 bases. CDR1 SGHNT and CDR2 YYREEE come from the germline V gene (reference sequence). CDR3 size: 16 residues. CDR3 sequence (DNA): TGTGCCAGCAGCTTGCGGGTAGCGGGGAGCACAGATACGCAGTATTTT. Amino acid sequence: CASSLRVAGSTDTQYF.

The chain links TRBV6-5 to TRBJ2-3, with TRBD1 identical over 7 bases. Trimming at V came to 4 bases and at J to 5 bases, leaving 12 bases not matched to a gene. Germline CDR1 reads MNHEY; CDR2 reads SVGAGI. The CDR3 is 16 amino acids. The CDR3 DNA is TGTGCCAGCAGTTCCCGGACAGGCCAAAGTCGAGATACGCAGTATTTT. Protein product: CASSSRTGQSRDTQYF.

J is TRBJ2-3 and V is TRBV7-5; TRBD1 is taken as the D call from the table, unchecked against the DNA. TRBV7-5 corresponds to a pseudogene. The length of the CDR3 is 17 residues. Written as DNA, the CDR3 is TGTGTCAGAAGCTTAGGCCCGGACAGGGGATGCACAGATACGCAGTATTTT. Protein: CVRSLGPDRGCTDTQYF.

The rearrangement joins TRBV18 to TRBJ1-4; the match to TRBD1 covers 8 bases. V lost 4 bases to trimming and J lost 6 bases; unmatched junction nucleotides: 7. The CDR3 consists of 15 residues. Germline loops: CDR1 KGHSH, CDR2 LQKENI. The CDR3 loop is CASSRAGGFDEKLFF. The CDR3 nucleotides are TGTGCCAGCTCACGAGCAGGGGGCTTCGATGAAAAACTGTTTTTT.